These T cell receptor beta chains were read from a single sample in a study of shared clonotypes between healthy human individuals. Some clones are missing from TCRdb's copy, which holds only in-frame ones; the method was immunoSEQ multiplex PCR. This table holds roughly 890,000 clones, about 91% found once. The source material was naive CD8+ T cells sorted from blood. The receptors were gathered from a man aged 30 to 39 in good health. Both conserved end residues are part of each CDR3. The order of the fields is CDR3 protein, CDR3 DNA, V gene, J gene, clone size, D gene. The D gene is left open where the match is weak. Size is stated for part of the rows, as once, few or many counts, or as a class when the clone is expanded.

CASSQVLAGGRTSYNEQFF	TGTGCCAGCAGCCAAGTACTAGCGGGAGGGCGTACCTCCTACAATGAGCAGTTCTTC	TRBV14	TRBJ2-1	.	TRBD2
CASSLPPGMGGPDTQYF	TGTGCCAGCAGTCTACCCCCAGGGATGGGGGGACCAGATACGCAGTATTTT	TRBV27	TRBJ2-3	once	.
CASSYPNEQYF	TGTGCCAGCAGTTACCCGAACGAGCAGTACTTC	TRBV6-6	TRBJ2-7	.	.
CAISEDGAEGNEQFF	TGTGCCATCAGTGAGGACGGGGCGGAGGGTAATGAGCAGTTCTTC	TRBV10-3	TRBJ2-1	.	.
CASSVGGGTDEQFF	TGTGCCAGCAGCGTAGGAGGGGGTACGGATGAGCAGTTCTTC	TRBV9	TRBJ2-1	.	.
CASSEAGTSGSQGDEQFF	TGTGCCAGCAGTGAAGCGGGGACTAGCGGGAGCCAAGGAGATGAGCAGTTCTTC	TRBV2	TRBJ2-1	.	TRBD2
CASSPPLRDRGEKLFF	TGTGCCAGCAGCCCTCCCCTCCGGGACAGGGGGGAAAAACTGTTTTTT	TRBV7-9	TRBJ1-4	.	TRBD1
CASSLEGQELDEQYF	TGCGCCAGCAGCTTGGAGGGACAGGAACTTGACGAGCAGTACTTC	TRBV5-1	TRBJ2-7	.	TRBD1
CASRTGTQPQHF	TGTGCCAGCAGAACAGGGACTCAGCCCCAGCATTTT	TRBV27	TRBJ1-5	.	.
CASSPGLTGELFF	TGTGCCAGCAGCCCAGGACTCACCGGGGAGCTGTTTTTT	TRBV11-2	TRBJ2-2	.	.
CASSQDLGDYLRKGYEQYF	TGTGCCAGCAGCCAAGATCTAGGAGACTACCTAAGAAAGGGCTACGAGCAGTACTTC	TRBV4-2	TRBJ2-7	.	.
CASSFSGGDYEQYF	TGTGCCAGCAGCTTCTCCGGGGGGGACTACGAGCAGTACTTC	TRBV5-4	TRBJ2-7	.	TRBD2
CASSPIDSSYEQYF	TGCGCCAGCAGCCCGATCGACAGTTCCTACGAGCAGTACTTC	TRBV4-1	TRBJ2-7	.	.
CASSLGGGGRSDTEAFF	TGTGCCAGCAGCTTAGGAGGGGGCGGTAGGAGCGACACTGAAGCTTTCTTT	TRBV7-9	TRBJ1-1	.	TRBD1
CASRILTGDSPLHF	TGTGCCAGCAGGATTCTAACAGGGGATTCACCCCTCCACTTT	TRBV27	TRBJ1-6	.	TRBD1
CASSERRGTHSNQPQHF	TGTGCCAGCAGTGAAAGGCGGGGGACGCATAGCAATCAGCCCCAGCATTTT	TRBV2	TRBJ1-5	.	.
CASSEARGSSNQPQHF	TGTGCCAGCAGTGAAGCGCGAGGGTCGAGCAATCAGCCCCAGCATTTT	TRBV6-1	TRBJ1-5	.	.
CSAAGTESYGYTF	TGCAGCGCCGCCGGGACGGAAAGTTATGGCTACACCTTC	TRBV29-1	TRBJ1-2	.	.
CASSLWVQGGYGYTF	TGTGCCAGTAGCTTGTGGGTCCAGGGAGGGTATGGCTACACCTTC	TRBV5-6	TRBJ1-2	.	.
CASSLSISIMNTEAFF	TGTGCCAGCAGCCTGAGTATTTCCATCATGAACACTGAAGCTTTCTTT	TRBV5-5	TRBJ1-1	.	.
CATSIAGMDTGELFF	TGTGCCACCAGCATCGCGGGGATGGACACCGGGGAGCTGTTTTTT	TRBV15	TRBJ2-2	.	.
CASSFGAAYEQYF	TGTGCCAGCAGCTTCGGGGCAGCCTACGAGCAGTACTTC	TRBV7-9	TRBJ2-7	.	.
CARSFPGLAFNEQFF	TGTGCCAGAAGCTTTCCGGGACTAGCGTTCAATGAGCAGTTCTTC	TRBV5-3	TRBJ2-1	.	TRBD2
CASSYSRDSYNEQFF	TGTGCCAGCAGTTACTCCCGGGACAGCTACAATGAGCAGTTCTTC	TRBV6-5	TRBJ2-1	.	TRBD1
CASTNDHGYRGEQYF	TGTGCCAGCACCAACGATCATGGCTATAGGGGGGAGCAGTACTTC	TRBV6-6	TRBJ2-7	.	.
CASSDHNEQFF	TGTGCCAGCAGCGACCACAATGAGCAGTTCTTC	TRBV6-5	TRBJ2-1	.	.
CASSLSSGITDTQYF	TGTGCCAGCAGTTTAAGTAGCGGGATCACAGATACGCAGTATTTT	TRBV28	TRBJ2-3	once	TRBD2
CASSLYAGSTDTQYF	TGCGCCAGCAGCTTGTATGCGGGCAGCACAGATACGCAGTATTTT	TRBV5-1	TRBJ2-3	.	.
CASSSRTGTYEQYF	TGTGCCAGCAGCTCCCGGACAGGAACCTACGAGCAGTACTTC	TRBV9	TRBJ2-7	once	TRBD1
CASSGASYEQYF	TGTGCCAGCAGTGGCGCCTCCTACGAGCAGTACTTC	TRBV28	TRBJ2-7	.	.
CANGSGASPFF	TGCGCCAACGGTAGCGGGGCCAGCCCGTTCTTC	TRBV10-1	TRBJ2-1	once	TRBD2
CASSAPKAGGDTGELFF	TGTGCCAGCAGCGCTCCCAAAGCAGGGGGCGACACCGGGGAGCTGTTTTTT	TRBV9	TRBJ2-2	.	TRBD1
CACNWGTQYF	TGTGCCTGCAATTGGGGGACCCAGTACTTC	TRBV6-1	TRBJ2-5	.	.
CASSVAPDIGNEQFF	TGTGCCAGCAGCGTAGCTCCAGACATTGGCAATGAGCAGTTCTTC	TRBV9	TRBJ2-1	.	.
CAWSEGITDTQYF	TGTGCCTGGAGTGAGGGGATCACAGATACGCAGTATTTT	TRBV30	TRBJ2-3	.	.
CSVGRDYEQYF	TGCAGCGTCGGACGGGACTACGAGCAGTACTTC	TRBV29-1	TRBJ2-7	few	.